Here is one T cell receptor beta chain with its context. CDR3 length: 13 residues. Per germline, CDR1 DFQATT and CDR2 SNEGSKA (reference sequence). V was trimmed by 3 bases and J by 1 base, leaving 8 bases between them. The data stem from a study of T cell repertoires in cytomegalovirus infection. Overall study context: Shared public TCR beta signatures pointed to both CMV infection and a matching HLA type.

Each CDR3 protein is one row after TCRdb ran MiXCR on the reads. Seen here are about 530,000 distinct CDR3 sequences, roughly 29% observed once, and the top ten hold roughly 13%. The TCR was taken from a human donor in good health (CMV status not recorded). Some clones in this sample may be carry-over from other donors' samples. The genes are TRBV20-1 and TRBJ2-3; D is possibly TRBD1 (5 bases). Sequencing was done on a sample of PBMCs. CDR3 nucleotide sequence: TGCAGTGCTAGCGAGACAGGCACAGATACGCAGTATTTT. Protein product: CSASETGTDTQYF.